Listed here are 6 T cell receptor beta chains from one sample, sequenced in a study of T-cell reconstitution after alpha-beta-depleted transplantation in children. The TCRbeta library was prepared with unique molecular identifiers. TCRdb passed the PCR reads through MiXCR, listing each CDR3 protein once. The sample records a few hundred thousand distinct CDR3 sequences, about 24% being singletons. The sequences come from PBMCs, mostly from graft donor cells, collected 360 days after TCRalphabeta/CD19-depleted stem cell transplant. These receptors were obtained from a female patient between 2 and 15 years old who had a stem cell transplant for congenital amegakaryocytic thrombocytopenia, so the T cells may come from the graft donor.

This clonotype showed up just a few times. The chain employs TRBV28 and TRBJ2-1, with 12 bases aligning to TRBD2. This CDR3 spans 21 amino acids. With V trimmed by 4 bases and J by 0 bases, 16 bases remained unmatched. Germline V lookup: CDR1 MDHEN, CDR2 SYDVKM. CDR3 in amino acids: CASSWEVSTSGSPSSYNEQFF. In DNA, the CDR3 is TGTGCCAGCAGTTGGGAGGTGTCGACTAGCGGGAGTCCCAGCTCCTACAATGAGCAGTTCTTC.

Concerning this clonotype itself: The junction shows a germline mismatch at one end, possibly a read error. This chain connects TRBV7-2 to TRBJ2-1; D is possibly TRBD2 (6 bases). CDR1 is SGHTA and CDR2 is FQGNSA in the germline V gene. The CDR3 sequence is 16 residues long. The CDR3 reads CAISLAVGGSYNEQFF. As DNA, the CDR3 is TGTGCCATCAGCTTAGCTGTGGGGGGCTCCTACAATGAGCAGTTCTTC.

This clonotype was seen a handful of times. This chain joins TRBV11-2 and TRBJ1-4; tentative D call: TRBD1 (6 bases). Trimming shortened V by 5 bases and J by 0 bases, and 16 bases separated the two germline ends. Germline-derived CDR1 and CDR2 are SGHAT and FQNNGV. This CDR3 spans 17 amino acids. The CDR3 here is CASSPARGWTTNEKLFF. The CDR3 bases are TGTGCCAGCAGCCCCGCCAGGGGTTGGACAACTAATGAAAAACTGTTTTTT.

This clonotype was counted a few times. The rearrangement joins TRBV4-1 to TRBJ2-2, with 11 nucleotides matching TRBD2. V trimming: 1 base; J trimming: 0 bases; junction bases outside the gene matches: 7. The CDR3 is made up of 19 amino acids. Germline values: CDR1 MGHRA, CDR2 YSYEKL. CDR3 residues: CASSQVWLAGGTNTGELFF. CDR3 DNA sequence: TGCGCCAGCAGCCAAGTTTGGCTAGCGGGGGGTACGAACACCGGGGAGCTGTTTTTT.

The table lists this clonotype with a few counts. This rearrangement joins TRBV5-1 to TRBJ2-1; TRBD2 matches 8 bases. The CDR3 contains 15 residues. J gave up 5 bases and V 0 bases, and 4 bases lay outside the gene matches. In germline, CDR1 is SGHRS, CDR2 YFSETQ. Written as DNA, the CDR3 is TGCGCCAGCAGCTTGGCCAGCGGGGGTCACAATGAGCAGTTCTTC. Protein product: CASSLASGGHNEQFF.

This clonotype was seen only a few times. The CDR3 reads CASSLGSGKDTQYF. DNA for the CDR3: TGCGCCAGCAGCTTAGGTAGCGGGAAAGATACGCAGTATTTT. The J gene is TRBJ2-3, the V gene TRBV5-1; 8 positions match TRBD2. Looked up from germline, CDR1 is SGHRS and CDR2 is YFSETQ. The length of the CDR3 is 14 residues. J lost 5 bases, V lost 2 bases, and 4 bases had no gene match. Together with reference TRBV5-1 and TRBJ2-3, the CDR3 gives the full variable domain: KAGVTQTPRYLIKTRGQQVTLSCSPISGHRSVSWYQQTPGQGLQFLFEYFSETQRNKGNFPGRFSGRQFSNSRSEMNVSTLELGDSALYLCASSLGSGKDTQYFGPGTRLTVL.